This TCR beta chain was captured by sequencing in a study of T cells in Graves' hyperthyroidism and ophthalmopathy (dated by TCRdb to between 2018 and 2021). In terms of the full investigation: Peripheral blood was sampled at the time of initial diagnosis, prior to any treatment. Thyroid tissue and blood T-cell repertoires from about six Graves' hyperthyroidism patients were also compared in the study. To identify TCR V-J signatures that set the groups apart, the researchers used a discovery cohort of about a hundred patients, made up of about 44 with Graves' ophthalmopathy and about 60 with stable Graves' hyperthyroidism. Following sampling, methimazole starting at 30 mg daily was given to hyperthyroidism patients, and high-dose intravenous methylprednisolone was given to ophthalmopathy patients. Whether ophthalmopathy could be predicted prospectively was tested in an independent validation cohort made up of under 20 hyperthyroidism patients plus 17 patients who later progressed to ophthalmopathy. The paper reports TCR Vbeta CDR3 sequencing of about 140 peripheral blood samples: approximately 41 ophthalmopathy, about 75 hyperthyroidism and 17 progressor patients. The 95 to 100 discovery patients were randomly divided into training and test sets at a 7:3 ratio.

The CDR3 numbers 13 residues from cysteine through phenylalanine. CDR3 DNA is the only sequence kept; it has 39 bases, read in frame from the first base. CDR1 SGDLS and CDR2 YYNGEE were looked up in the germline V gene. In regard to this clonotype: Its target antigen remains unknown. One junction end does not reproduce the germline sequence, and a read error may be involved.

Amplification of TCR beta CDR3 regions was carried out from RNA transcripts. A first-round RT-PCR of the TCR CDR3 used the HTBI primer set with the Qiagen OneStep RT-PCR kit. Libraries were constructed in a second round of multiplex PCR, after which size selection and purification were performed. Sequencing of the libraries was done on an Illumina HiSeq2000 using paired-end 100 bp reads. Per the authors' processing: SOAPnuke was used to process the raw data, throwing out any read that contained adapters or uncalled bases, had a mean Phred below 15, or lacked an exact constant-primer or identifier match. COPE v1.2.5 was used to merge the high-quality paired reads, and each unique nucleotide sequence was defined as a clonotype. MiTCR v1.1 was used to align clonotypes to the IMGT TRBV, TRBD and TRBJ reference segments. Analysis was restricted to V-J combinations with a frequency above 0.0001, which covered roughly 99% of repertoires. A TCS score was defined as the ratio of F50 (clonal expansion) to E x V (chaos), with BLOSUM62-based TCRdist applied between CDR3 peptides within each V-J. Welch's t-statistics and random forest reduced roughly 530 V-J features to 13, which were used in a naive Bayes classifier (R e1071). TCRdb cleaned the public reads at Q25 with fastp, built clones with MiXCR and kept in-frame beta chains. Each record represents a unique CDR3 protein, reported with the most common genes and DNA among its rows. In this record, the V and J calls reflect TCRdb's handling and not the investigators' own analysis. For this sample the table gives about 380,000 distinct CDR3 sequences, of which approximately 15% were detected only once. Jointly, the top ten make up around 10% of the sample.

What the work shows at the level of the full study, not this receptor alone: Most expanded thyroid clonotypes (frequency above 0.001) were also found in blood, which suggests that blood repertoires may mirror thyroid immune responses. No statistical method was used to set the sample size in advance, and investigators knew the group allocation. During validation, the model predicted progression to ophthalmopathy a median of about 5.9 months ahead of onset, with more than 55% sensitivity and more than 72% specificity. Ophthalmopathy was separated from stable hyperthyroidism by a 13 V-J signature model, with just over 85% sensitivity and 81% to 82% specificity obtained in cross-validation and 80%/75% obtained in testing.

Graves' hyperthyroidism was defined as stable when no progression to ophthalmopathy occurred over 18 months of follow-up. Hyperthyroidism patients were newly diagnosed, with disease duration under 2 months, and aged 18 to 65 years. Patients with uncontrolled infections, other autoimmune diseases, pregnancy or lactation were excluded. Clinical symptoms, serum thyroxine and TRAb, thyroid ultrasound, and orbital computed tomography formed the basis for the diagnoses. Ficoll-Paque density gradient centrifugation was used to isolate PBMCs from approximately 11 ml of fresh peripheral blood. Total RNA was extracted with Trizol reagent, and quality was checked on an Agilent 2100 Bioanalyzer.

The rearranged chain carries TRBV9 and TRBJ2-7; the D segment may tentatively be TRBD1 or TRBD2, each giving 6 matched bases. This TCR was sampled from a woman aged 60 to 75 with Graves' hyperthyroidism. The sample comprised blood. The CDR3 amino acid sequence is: CVSSVEGGDEQYF. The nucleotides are TGTGTCAGCAGCGTGGAGGGGGGCGACGAGCAGTACTTC. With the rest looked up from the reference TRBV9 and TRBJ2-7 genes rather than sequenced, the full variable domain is DSGVTQTPKHLITATGQRVTLRCSPRSGDLSVYWYQQSLDQGLQFLIQYYNGEERAKGNILERFSAQQFPDLHSELNLSSLELGDSALYFCVSSVEGGDEQYFGPGTRLTVT.